This T cell receptor beta chain was sequenced for a study of shared clonotypes between healthy human individuals. V was cut by 6 bases and J by 0 bases, with 18 bases left in between. This CDR3 spans 17 amino acids. CDR1 is MNHEY, CDR2 SMNVEV, per germline (reference sequence). Sequencing was performed with immunoSEQ multiplex PCR; in TCRdb, only in-frame clones are kept and a portion is missing. The sample records approximately 470,000 clones, around 73% being singletons. The chain links TRBV27 to TRBJ2-1; tentative D call: TRBD2 (7 bases). Sequenced input: PBMCs. This receptor was taken from a woman in her forties in good health. Some clones in this sample may be carry-over from other donors' samples. For the CDR3, the DNA is TGTGCCAGCAGACCTAACACACGGGGGGCCTCCTACAATGAGCAGTTCTTC. Translating gives CASRPNTRGASYNEQFF.